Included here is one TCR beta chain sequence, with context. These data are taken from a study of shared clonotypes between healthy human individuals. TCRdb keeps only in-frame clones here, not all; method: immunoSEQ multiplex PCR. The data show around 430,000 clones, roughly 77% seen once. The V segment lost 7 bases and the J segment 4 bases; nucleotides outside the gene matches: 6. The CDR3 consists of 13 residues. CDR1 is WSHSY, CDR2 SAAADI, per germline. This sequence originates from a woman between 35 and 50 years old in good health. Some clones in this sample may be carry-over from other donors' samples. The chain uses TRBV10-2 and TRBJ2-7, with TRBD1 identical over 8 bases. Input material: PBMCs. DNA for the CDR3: TGCGCCAGCATGTGGACAGGGAATTACGAGCAGTACTTC. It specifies CASMWTGNYEQYF.